These 7 T cell receptor beta chains originate from one sample sequenced in a study of T cell repertoires in cytomegalovirus infection. TCRdb re-derived calls from the reads in MiXCR, one entry per CDR3 protein. The table includes 150,000 or so distinct CDR3 sequences, around 24% detected once. Sequenced material: PBMCs. Receptor source: a human donor in good health (CMV status not recorded). Some clones in this sample may be carry-over from other donors' samples.

This clonotype was seen once. The chain employs TRBV3-1 and TRBJ1-3; D possibly corresponds to TRBD1 (5 bases). The CDR3 extends over 17 amino acids. Germline V lookup: CDR1 LGHDT, CDR2 YNNKEL (reference sequence). V lost 0 bases, J lost 1 base, and 13 bases lay in between. CDR3 nucleotide sequence: TGTGCCAGCAGCCAAGAAATCCCCAGGGCGTCTGGAAACACCATATATTTT. Its translation: CASSQEIPRASGNTIYF.

This clonotype was detected only a few times. This chain joins TRBV6-2 or TRBV6-3 and TRBJ1-5; D perhaps matches TRBD1 (5 bases). Trimming shortened V by 6 bases and J by 3 bases, and 18 bases separated the two germline ends. This CDR3 has 16 amino acids. Germline V lookup: CDR1 MNHEY, CDR2 SVGEGT. The CDR3 here is CASSSMGGISNQPQHF. CDR3 sequence (DNA): TGTGCCAGCAGCTCCATGGGGGGAATATCCAATCAGCCCCAGCATTTT.

The gene calls are TRBV6-5 and TRBJ2-7; 9 nucleotides align to TRBD1. V lost 2 bases and J lost 5; bases outside the gene matches: 10. This CDR3 is built from 16 residues. Germline V lookup: CDR1 MNHEY, CDR2 SVGAGI. The CDR3 nucleotides read TGTGCCAGCAGTTACGGGACAGGGCTATCGCCCAACGAGCAGTACTTC. Translated, it gives CASSYGTGLSPNEQYF.

The chain carries TRBV9 and TRBJ1-1, with D possibly matching TRBD1 (6 bases). The ends were cut back, 0 bases at V and 8 bases at J, with 11 bases in the middle. The CDR3 is 13 residues long. CDR1 SGDLS and CDR2 YYNGEE come from the germline V gene. CDR3 amino acids: CASSVEGGGEAFF. Written as DNA, the CDR3 is TGTGCCAGCAGCGTAGAGGGGGGCGGGGAAGCTTTCTTT. The full variable domain, in which reference TRBV9 and TRBJ1-1 provide the parts outside the CDR3, is DSGVTQTPKHLITATGQRVTLRCSPRSGDLSVYWYQQSLDQGLQFLIQYYNGEERAKGNILERFSAQQFPDLHSELNLSSLELGDSALYFCASSVEGGGEAFFGQGTRLTVV.

The chain has TRBV6-2 or TRBV6-3 and TRBJ2-2; 16 bases match TRBD2. J gave up 0 bases and V 2 bases, and 9 bases lay outside the gene matches. Germline CDR1 MNHEY, CDR2 SVGEGT. The CDR3 is 21 amino acids. The DNA of the CDR3 is TGTGCCAGCAGTTACACCTACTCGGGACTAGCGGGAGGGGCGAACACCGGGGAGCTGTTTTTT. Its translation: CASSYTYSGLAGGANTGELFF.

The chain employs TRBV30 and TRBJ2-7; the D gene is possibly TRBD1 (5 bases). Germline lookup yields CDR1 GTSNPN and CDR2 SVGIG (reference sequence). The length of the CDR3 is 11 residues. V was trimmed by 2 bases and J by 6 bases, leaving 8 bases between them. DNA for the CDR3: TGTGCCTGGAGTAAGGGGCCCGAGCAGTACTTC. It translates to CAWSKGPEQYF.

This clonotype was counted only a few times. The CDR3 DNA sequence: TGCAGCGGGGCGGGCACGAGGGGTGGCTACACCTTC. It codes for CSGAGTRGGYTF. J is TRBJ1-2 and V is TRBV29-1; D might be TRBD1 (5 bases). Germline V lookup: CDR1 SQVTM, CDR2 ANQGSEA. CDR3 length: 12 amino acids. Trimming pared 7 bases from V and 7 bases from J, leaving 16 bases between.